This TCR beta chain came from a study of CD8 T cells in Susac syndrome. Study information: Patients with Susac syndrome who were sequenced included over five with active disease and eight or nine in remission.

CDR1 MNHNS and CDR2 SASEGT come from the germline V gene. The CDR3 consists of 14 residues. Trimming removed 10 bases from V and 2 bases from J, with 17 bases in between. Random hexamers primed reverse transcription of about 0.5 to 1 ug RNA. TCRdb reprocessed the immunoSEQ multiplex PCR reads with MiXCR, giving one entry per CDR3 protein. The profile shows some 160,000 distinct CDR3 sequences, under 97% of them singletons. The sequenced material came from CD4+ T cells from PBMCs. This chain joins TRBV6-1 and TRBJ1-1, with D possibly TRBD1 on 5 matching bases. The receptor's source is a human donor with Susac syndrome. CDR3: CATPLGHENTEAFF. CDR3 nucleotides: TGTGCCACCCCCCTCGGACATGAAAACACTGAAGCTTTCTTT.